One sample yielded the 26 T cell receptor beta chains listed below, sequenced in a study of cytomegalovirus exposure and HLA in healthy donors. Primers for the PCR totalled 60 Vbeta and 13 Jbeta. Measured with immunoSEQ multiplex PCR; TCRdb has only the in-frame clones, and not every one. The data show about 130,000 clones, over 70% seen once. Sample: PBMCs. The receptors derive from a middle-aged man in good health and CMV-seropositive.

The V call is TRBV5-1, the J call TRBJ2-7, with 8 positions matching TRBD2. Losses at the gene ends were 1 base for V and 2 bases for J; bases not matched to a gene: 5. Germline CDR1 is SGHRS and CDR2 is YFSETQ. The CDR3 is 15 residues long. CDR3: CASSLRSGGTYEQYF. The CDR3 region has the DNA TGCGCCAGCAGCTTGAGAAGCGGGGGCACCTACGAGCAGTACTTC.

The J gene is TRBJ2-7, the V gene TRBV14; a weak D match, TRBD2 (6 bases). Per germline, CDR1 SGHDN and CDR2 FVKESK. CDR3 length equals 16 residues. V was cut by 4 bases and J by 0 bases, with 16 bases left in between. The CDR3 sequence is CASSPLGRLSSYEQYF. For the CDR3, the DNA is TGTGCCAGCAGCCCCCTGGGGAGGCTGAGCTCCTACGAGCAGTACTTC.

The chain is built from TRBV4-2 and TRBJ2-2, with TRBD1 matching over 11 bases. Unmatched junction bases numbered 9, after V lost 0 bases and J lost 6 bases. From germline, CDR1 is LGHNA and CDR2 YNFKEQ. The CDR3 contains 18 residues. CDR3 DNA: TGTGCCAGCAGCCAAGAGGGGACAGGGGGGCGGGTCGCCGGGGAGCTGTTTTTT. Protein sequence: CASSQEGTGGRVAGELFF.

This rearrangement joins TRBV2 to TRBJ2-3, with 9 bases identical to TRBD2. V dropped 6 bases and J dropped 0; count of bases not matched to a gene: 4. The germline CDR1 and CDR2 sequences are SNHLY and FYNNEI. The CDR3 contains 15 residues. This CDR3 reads CASRLAGPSTDTQYF. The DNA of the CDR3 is TGTGCCAGCAGGCTAGCGGGACCCAGCACAGATACGCAGTATTTT.

The CDR3, as DNA: TGTGCCAGCAGCCAAACGGTCGCGGGGGTTGTTGAAAAACTGTTTTTT. Translated: CASSQTVAGVVEKLFF. The rearrangement links TRBV11-3 to TRBJ1-4; maybe TRBD1 (5 bases). This CDR3 region has 16 residues. V was pared by 5 bases and J by 7 bases, with 20 bases between. Germline V gene lookup returns CDR1 SGHNT and CDR2 YENEEA. Full variable domain (rest looked up from reference TRBV11-3 and TRBJ1-4): EAGVVQSPRYKIIEKKQPVAFWCNPISGHNTLYWYLQNLGQGPELLIRYENEEAVDDSQLPKDRFSAERLKGVDSTLKIQPAELGDSAVYLCASSQTVAGVVEKLFFGSGTQLSVL.

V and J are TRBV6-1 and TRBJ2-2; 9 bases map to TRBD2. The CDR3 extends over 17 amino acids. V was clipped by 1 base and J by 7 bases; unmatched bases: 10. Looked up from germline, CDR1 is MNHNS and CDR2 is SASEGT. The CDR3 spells CASSEGTGTSLIGELFF. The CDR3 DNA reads TGTGCCAGCAGTGAAGGGACCGGGACTAGCTTGATCGGGGAGCTGTTTTTT.

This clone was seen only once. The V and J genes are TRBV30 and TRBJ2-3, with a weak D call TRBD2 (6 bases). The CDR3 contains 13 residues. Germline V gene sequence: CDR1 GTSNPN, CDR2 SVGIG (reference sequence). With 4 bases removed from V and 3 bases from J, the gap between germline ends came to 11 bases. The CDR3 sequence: CAWISGFTDTQYF. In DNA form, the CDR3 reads TGTGCCTGGATTAGCGGCTTTACAGATACGCAGTATTTT.

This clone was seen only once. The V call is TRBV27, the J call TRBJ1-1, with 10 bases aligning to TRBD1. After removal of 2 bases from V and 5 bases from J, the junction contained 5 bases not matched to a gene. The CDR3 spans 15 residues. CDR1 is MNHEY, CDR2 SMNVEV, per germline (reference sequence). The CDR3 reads CASSLGGQGTTEAFF. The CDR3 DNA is TGTGCCAGCAGTTTAGGGGGACAGGGGACGACTGAAGCTTTCTTT.

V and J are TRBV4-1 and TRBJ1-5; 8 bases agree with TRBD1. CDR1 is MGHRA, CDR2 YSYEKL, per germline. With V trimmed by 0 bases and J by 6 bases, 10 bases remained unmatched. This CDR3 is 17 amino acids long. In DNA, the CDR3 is TGCGCCAGCAGCCAAGATCCCGGACAGGGCTCGTTTCAGCCCCAGCATTTT. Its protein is CASSQDPGQGSFQPQHF.

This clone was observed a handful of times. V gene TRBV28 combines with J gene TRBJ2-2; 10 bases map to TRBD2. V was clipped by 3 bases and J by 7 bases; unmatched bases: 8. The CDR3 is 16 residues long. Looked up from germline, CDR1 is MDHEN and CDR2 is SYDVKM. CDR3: CASSLMASGSGGELFF. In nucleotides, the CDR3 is TGTGCCAGCAGTTTGATGGCTAGCGGGAGTGGCGGGGAGCTGTTTTTT.

CDR3 sequence: CASTRVMNTEAFF. The CDR3 nucleotides are TGTGCCAGCACCCGGGTCATGAACACTGAAGCTTTCTTT. The chain combines TRBV5-8 with TRBJ1-1; no definite D call. Trimming stripped 6 bases from V and 0 bases from J, with 9 bases between. CDR1 SGHTS and CDR2 YDEGEE come from the germline V gene. The CDR3 spans 13 residues.

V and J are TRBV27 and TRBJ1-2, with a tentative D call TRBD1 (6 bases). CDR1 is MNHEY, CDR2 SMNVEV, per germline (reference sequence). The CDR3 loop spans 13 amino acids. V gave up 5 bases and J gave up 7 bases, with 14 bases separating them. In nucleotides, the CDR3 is TGTGCCAGCAGTGTTACAGGGCTACGTGGCTACACCTTC. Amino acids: CASSVTGLRGYTF.

Written as DNA, the CDR3 is TGTGCCAGCTCACCAAACCAGGGAATTAACTATGGCTACACCTTC. This codes for CASSPNQGINYGYTF. The chain employs TRBV18 and TRBJ1-2; D might be TRBD1 (5 bases). The V end lost 2 bases, the J end lost 1 base, and 11 bases lay between the germline ends. The CDR3 loop spans 15 amino acids. Germline CDR1 reads KGHSH; CDR2 reads LQKENI.

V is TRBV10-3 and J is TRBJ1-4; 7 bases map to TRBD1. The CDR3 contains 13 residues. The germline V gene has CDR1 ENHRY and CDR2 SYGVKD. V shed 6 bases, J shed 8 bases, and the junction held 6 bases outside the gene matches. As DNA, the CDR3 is TGTGCCATCAGGGAGGAGGGGGCGGAAAAACTGTTTTTT. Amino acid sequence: CAIREEGAEKLFF.

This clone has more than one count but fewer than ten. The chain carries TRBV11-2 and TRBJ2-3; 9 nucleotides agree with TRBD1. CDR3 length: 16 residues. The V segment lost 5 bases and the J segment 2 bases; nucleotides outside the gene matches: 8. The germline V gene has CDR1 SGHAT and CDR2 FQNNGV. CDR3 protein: CASSVLGTGFTDTQYF. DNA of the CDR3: TGTGCCAGCAGCGTGCTTGGGACAGGGTTCACAGATACGCAGTATTTT.

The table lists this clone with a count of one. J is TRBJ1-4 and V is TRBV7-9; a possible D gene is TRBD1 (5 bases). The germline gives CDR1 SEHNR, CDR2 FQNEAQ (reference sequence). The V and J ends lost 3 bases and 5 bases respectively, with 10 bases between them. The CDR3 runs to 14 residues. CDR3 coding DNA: TGTGCCAGCAGCTTTACAGGTTTCAATGAAAAACTGTTTTTT. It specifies CASSFTGFNEKLFF.

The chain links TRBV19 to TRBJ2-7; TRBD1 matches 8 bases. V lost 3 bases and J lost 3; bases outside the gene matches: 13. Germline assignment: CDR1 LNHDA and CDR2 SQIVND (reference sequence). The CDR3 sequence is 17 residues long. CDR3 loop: CASSMGLRLGQGYEQYF. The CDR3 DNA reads TGTGCCAGTAGTATGGGATTGAGATTAGGACAGGGCTACGAGCAGTACTTC.

Written as DNA, the CDR3 is TGTGCCAGCAGCGTAGAGGAGGACTCCATCTACGAGCAGTACTTC. Amino acids: CASSVEEDSIYEQYF. The chain employs TRBV9 and TRBJ2-7; possible D gene TRBD2, 5 bases. CDR3 length: 15 amino acids. CDR1 and CDR2 from the germline V gene are SGDLS and YYNGEE. Trimming left V 0 bases short and J 3 bases short, with 13 bases between.

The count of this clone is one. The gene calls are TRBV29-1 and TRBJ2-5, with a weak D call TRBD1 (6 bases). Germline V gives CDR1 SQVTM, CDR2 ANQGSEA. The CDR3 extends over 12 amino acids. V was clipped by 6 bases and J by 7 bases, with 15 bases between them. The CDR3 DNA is TGCAGCGTGGGACACCAAGAGGTGACCCAGTACTTC. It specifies CSVGHQEVTQYF.

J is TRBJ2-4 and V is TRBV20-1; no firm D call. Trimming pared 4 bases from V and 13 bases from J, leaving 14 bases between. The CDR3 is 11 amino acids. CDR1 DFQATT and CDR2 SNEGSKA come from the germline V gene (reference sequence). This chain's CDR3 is CSANPSERQYF. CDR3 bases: TGCAGTGCTAACCCCAGCGAGAGGCAGTACTTC.

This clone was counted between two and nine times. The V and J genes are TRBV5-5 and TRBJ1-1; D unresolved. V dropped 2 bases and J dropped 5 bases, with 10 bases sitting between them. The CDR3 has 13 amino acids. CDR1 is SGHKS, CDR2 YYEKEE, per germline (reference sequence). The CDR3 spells CASSFSVRTEAFF. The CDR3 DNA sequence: TGTGCCAGCAGCTTCTCGGTGCGTACTGAAGCTTTCTTT.

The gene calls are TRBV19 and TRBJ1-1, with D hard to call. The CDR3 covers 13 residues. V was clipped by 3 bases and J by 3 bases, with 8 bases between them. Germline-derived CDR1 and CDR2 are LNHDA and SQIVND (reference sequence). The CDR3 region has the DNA TGTGCCAGTAGTATTGGCAGGTACACTGAAGCTTTCTTT. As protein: CASSIGRYTEAFF.

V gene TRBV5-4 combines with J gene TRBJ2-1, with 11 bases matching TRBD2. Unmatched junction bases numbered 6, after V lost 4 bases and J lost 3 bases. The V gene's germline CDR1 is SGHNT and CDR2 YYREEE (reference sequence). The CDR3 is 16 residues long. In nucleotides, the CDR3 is TGTGCCAGCAGCGTGACTAGCGGGAAGCTCTACAATGAGCAGTTCTTC. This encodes CASSVTSGKLYNEQFF.

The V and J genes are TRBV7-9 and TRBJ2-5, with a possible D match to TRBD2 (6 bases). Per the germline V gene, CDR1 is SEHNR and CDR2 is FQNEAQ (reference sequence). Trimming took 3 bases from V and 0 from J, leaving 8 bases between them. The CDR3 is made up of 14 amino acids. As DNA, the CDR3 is TGTGCCAGCAGCTTTGGAGGGAACCAAGAGACCCAGTACTTC. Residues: CASSFGGNQETQYF. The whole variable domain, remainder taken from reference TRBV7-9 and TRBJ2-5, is DTGVSQNPRHKITKRGQNVTFRCDPISEHNRLYWYRQTLGQGPEFLTYFQNEAQLEKSRLLSDRFSAERPKGSFSTLEIQRTEQGDSAMYLCASSFGGNQETQYFGPGTRLLVL.

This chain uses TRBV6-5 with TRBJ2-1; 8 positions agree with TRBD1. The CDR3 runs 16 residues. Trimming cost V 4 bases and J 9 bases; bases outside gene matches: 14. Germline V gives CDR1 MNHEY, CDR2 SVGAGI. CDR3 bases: TGTGCCAGCAGTTCCGGGACAGGTCTTACCGGTGGTGAGCAGTTCTTC. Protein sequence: CASSSGTGLTGGEQFF.

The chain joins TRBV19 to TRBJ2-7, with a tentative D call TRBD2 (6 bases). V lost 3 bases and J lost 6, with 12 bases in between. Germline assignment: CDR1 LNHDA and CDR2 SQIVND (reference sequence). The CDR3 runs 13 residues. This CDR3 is CASSISGSSEQYF. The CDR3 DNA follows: TGTGCCAGTAGTATTTCCGGGAGCTCCGAGCAGTACTTC.